This T cell receptor beta chain appears in the sequencing data of a study of T cells expressing NK-cell markers. Background on the study: HCMV serostatus: most of the eight sequenced donors positive, one negative. General study points: NKG2C+ dominant clonotype frequencies in about six donors were roughly 1.0-7.5% of CD8+ T cells. Four donors' CD3+CD56-NKG2C+ cells were dominated by the same clonotypes.

TCRdb re-called the 5' RACE reads and gives one entry per CDR3 protein, without DNA. The sample's table shows around 260,000 distinct CDR3 sequences. Germline CDR1 reads SGHVS; CDR2 reads FQNEAQ. The length of the CDR3 is 13 residues. As regards this clonotype: Antigen: not known.

The gene calls are TRBV7-8 and TRBJ2-1; TCRdb selects TRBD2, and the lack of DNA leaves this call unchecked. Sequenced sample: blood T cells: a sorted CD56 or NKG2C T cell subset, CD4+ or CD8+ T cells, or bulk PBMC T cells (not recorded which). This clonotype originated in a woman aged 18 to 75 in good health. CDR3 sequence: CASSLLAGVEQIF.